This T cell receptor (beta chain) originates from a study of cytomegalovirus exposure and HLA in healthy donors (dated by TCRdb to about 2017). For context, the study as a whole: An earlier analysis of about 560 of the donors reported approximately 260 Gb of sequence data and around 110 million unique TCR beta sequences obtained from approximately 180 million T cells. Along with the approximately 650-subject first cohort, a separate validation cohort of over 90 different subjects was used. The number of typed donors differed by locus: about 620-630 for A, B, C, DRB1 and DQB1; some 540 for DQA1; 606 for DPA1; and roughly 450 for DPB1. The aim of the study was to test whether cataloging public T cell receptors could identify signatures of past pathogen exposure. Across 398 genotyped donors of the cohort, an average of approximately 200,000 unique TCR beta nucleotide sequences per donor were sequenced, and approximately 17% of those sequences were non-productive. An early release covering approximately 600 HLA-typed donors comprised roughly 300 gigabases of sequencing data and roughly 86 million unique TCR sequences. Of the approximately 400 genotyped donors, 81% fell in the genetic ancestry cluster associated with self-reported Caucasian donors. In the later analysis, no new phenotypic data were used to find candidate immune exposures; instead, reliance was placed on TCR beta sequences and their occurrence across donors. A later genetic analysis used genome-wide SNP genotypes for about three fifths of the 666 donors, treating that subset as a discovery cohort. In an earlier analysis of roughly 580 of the donors, high-throughput TCR beta sequencing was used to judge whether each TCR beta V gene segment behaved as functional or pseudogenic. The T cell repertoires of about 700 subjects were profiled by immunosequencing and related to cytomegalovirus serostatus. Every discovery cohort repertoire had been produced on one sequencing platform. To predict cytomegalovirus infection status, the study brought together high-throughput TCR immunosequencing, statistical association of individual TCRs with disease status, and machine learning. In a later analysis, previously published TCR beta repertoires from 550 to 750 donors were re-analyzed and high-resolution HLA genotyping was added so that TCR occurrence patterns could be studied. Class I and class II HLA loci were covered by the typing at four-digit resolution. Roughly five DR-DQ haplotypes were handled as single units for association and clustering because linkage in the cohort was strong. Donor age, sex, ethnicity and CMV serostatus were collected together with the repertoire data.

Per the germline V gene, MNHEY is the CDR1 and SVGAGI is the CDR2. Deletion took 2 bases off V and 5 bases off J, with a span of 7 bases between the germline ends. The CDR3 measures 13 amino acids from cysteine to phenylalanine. Only CDR3 DNA remains: 39 bases, in frame from the first base. General conclusions and limits of the study: Correlated functional status among segregating V segments might be attributable to linkage disequilibrium, but an unknown experimental factor could not be ruled out. A total of 150 or so TCR beta chains were listed by the study as associated with cytomegalovirus. Compared with equally common non-associated chains, HLA-associated TCR beta chains in a later analysis were more clonally expanded and had lower generation probabilities. A few of the identified cytomegalovirus-associated TCR beta chains were confirmed in vitro to be specific for cytomegalovirus antigens. Specific HLA alleles were associated with roughly 17,000 TCR beta sequences at a false discovery rate of 0.05 in a later analysis. According to a later analysis, TCR association rates differed among HLA loci, with DRB1 alleles showing the most associated TCRs and HLA-C alleles showing the fewest. A further reported finding was that TCR beta sequences accurately predicted the HLA-A and HLA-B alleles for most subjects in the first cohort. An association between a missense DCLRE1C variant and V-gene and J-gene trimming of TCR beta chains was found in a later genetic analysis and replicated in an independent cohort. Across donors, most TCR sequences were observed very rarely, whereas some public TCRs were present in many individuals. Assigning TCR associations to individual alleles was difficult when HLA alleles, especially DR and DQ, strongly co-occurred. CMV serostatus was the only immune exposure information available for the cohort. The sequencing pipeline was judged likely to have produced a cluster of highly shared sequence variants as a technical artifact. A later analysis reported that several top co-occurrence clusters appeared linked to parvovirus B19, influenza, CMV and Epstein-Barr virus. The 87-base-pair reads could not distinguish some IMGT-functional V segments, including TRBV6-2 and TRBV6-3, so those segments were excluded. According to a later analysis, most CMV-associated TCR beta chains appeared to be HLA-restricted, and the HLA associations seemed to be driven largely by CMV exposure. The cohort was sequenced for TCR beta chains only, and without alpha or paired-chain data the features that could be detected were limited. Compared with the 666-donor mean, donors in an Asian-associated ancestry cluster had fewer N-insertions in productive TCRs, according to a later genetic analysis. Because HLA typing was unavailable for some donors at each locus, only the typed subset was used in association tests. Cytomegalovirus status was reported to be diagnosed by the classifier with high specificity and sensitivity in both the original and validation cohorts. The authors suggested that the approach could potentially be generalized to other disease states and immunological phenotypes. In an earlier analysis of under 600 of the donors, most TCR beta V segments were observed in productive rearrangements about 90% or about 30% of the time, broadly matching IMGT annotations. Roughly uniform sequencing depth across donors was assumed in presence/absence analyses, although this assumption may not hold. Because counts were too low, about 17 rarely observed V segments, including chromosome 9 orphons, were excluded from the earlier analysis of 587 of the donors.

Remarks on this clone: Its antigen remains unidentified. Nothing much larger sits one base from this clone, and base qualities are not available.

The cohort was made up of 500 to 850 healthy bone marrow donors. Cohort members were all nominally healthy when sampled, although unrecorded immune exposures were likely present. The donor was CMV seropositive and was included in the group of 250 to 300 seropositive cohort members. A peripheral blood sample was collected from each donor, and TCR beta sequencing was performed on peripheral blood mononuclear cells. The Qiagen DNeasy Blood Extraction Kit was used to extract genomic DNA from the blood cell samples. Library preparation employed the immunoSEQ multiplex PCR assay. A mixture of 60 forward primers for TCR Vbeta segments and 13 reverse primers for TCR Jbeta segments was used in the multiplex PCR. Amplification of the CDR3 region of rearranged TCR beta genes was performed with a multiplex PCR assay on genomic DNA. The Illumina HiSeq System was used to sequence the amplified TCR beta libraries as 87-base-pair reads. The authors' analysis ran thus. A later analysis counted approximately 76 million unique TCR beta chains across the 550 to 800 repertoires, and around 12 million of these chains were shared by at least two donors. Raw reads were error-corrected and collapsed into unique sequences by a nearest-neighbor algorithm in which closely related sequences were merged to remove PCR and sequencing errors. CDR3 sequences were aligned to IMGT reference sequences to assign V, D and J gene segments. Each retained sequence needed at least a six-nucleotide match to both a V gene segment and a J gene segment. A rearrangement counted as productive if the CDR3 had no stop codons and remained in frame with V and J, and every other rearrangement counted as non-productive. CDR3 was defined by IMGT convention, running from the second conserved V-encoded cysteine to the conserved J-encoded phenylalanine. Sequences without an unambiguous match to a single V gene segment were excluded from the earlier analysis of 450 to 650 of the donors. In an earlier analysis of 500 to 750 of the donors, V segments were called functional above 56.7% productive rearrangements and were called segregating when the between-donor standard deviation exceeded 5%. A statistical classification framework was built for diagnosing cytomegalovirus status from the catalog of TCR beta chain sequences. In a later analysis, V and J genes were assigned by comparing TCR nucleotide sequences against IMGT/GENE-DB human TR gene sequences. The TCRdist pipeline was used in a later analysis to assign CDR3 sequences and most-parsimonious VDJ recombination scenarios. In a later analysis, every TCR beta chain was defined by the combination of its CDR3 amino acid sequence and its V-gene family, and reads without a unique V-gene family were dropped. As a way to deal with suspected cross-contamination and a sequencing artifact, a later analysis dropped 450 to 700 nucleotide sequences that were highly shared and had low generation probability. A later analysis calculated a clonal expansion index for each public chain from normalized within-repertoire ranks of inferred template counts. Generation probabilities in a later analysis came from a VDJ recombination model fitted to out-of-frame rearrangements, and those results were checked against IGoR. In a later analysis, TCR-TCR, TCR-HLA and TCR-CMV co-occurrence was scored with hypergeometric tests, and a repertoire-size bias correction was applied to TCR pairs. A later analysis estimated false discovery rates by permuting HLA or CMV assignments 20 times. In a later analysis, co-occurring TCRs were grouped using DBSCAN, with TCRdist sequence similarity added in when clustering inside HLA-allele-positive subsets. Repertoires with fewer than 30,000 or more than 120,000 public chains were left out of co-occurrence clustering, as were four to six repertoires with anomalous nucleotide sharing. The table was pulled from immuneACCESS by TCRdb, which kept in-frame rearrangements only. Such tables lose some clones; where checked, under half of the loss comes from unresolved V genes, and the rest has no known cause. Clone size and the V and J calls come from that table; the DNA yielded D and trimming. The sample table holds about 80,000 clones, of which 79% were seen once. Of the sample, 22% falls within the top ten clones.

This TCR was sampled from a middle-aged woman in good health and CMV-seropositive. Sequenced: PBMCs. The chain links TRBV6-5 with TRBJ1-5; the D gene cannot be named for sure. The sequenced DNA: TGTGCCAGCAGTTACGAGAGGGATCAGCCCCAGCATTTT. Its protein reads: CASSYERDQPQHF.